The 24 T cell receptor beta chains listed next were all sequenced from one sample in a study of beta chain features in type 1 diabetes. Sequencing targeted expressed TCRB transcripts, as all isolated RNA had been reverse transcribed. Sequencing was performed with immunoSEQ multiplex PCR; in TCRdb, only in-frame clones are kept and a portion is missing. The table has 330,000 or so clones, less than 20% seen once; the top ten hold around 0.044%. Sequencing used naive CD4+ T cells from blood. The source is a young woman in good health.

The chain uses TRBV4-2 and TRBJ2-1; TRBD1 is a possible D gene (6 bases). Germline V lookup: CDR1 LGHNA, CDR2 YNFKEQ. The ends were cut back, 4 bases at V and 4 bases at J, with 17 bases in the middle. This CDR3 comprises 16 residues. CDR3 sequence (DNA): TGTGCCAGCAGCCTTTTGGGGGCACTGGCTTACAATGAGCAGTTCTTC. Translation: CASSLLGALAYNEQFF.

A few counts support this clone. The rearrangement links TRBV30 to TRBJ2-6; 9 nucleotides align to TRBD1. Germline V gene data show CDR1 as GTSNPN and CDR2 as SVGIG (reference sequence). The J segment lost 4 bases and the V segment lost 2 bases, leaving 9 bases of the junction unmatched. There are 17 residues in the CDR3. CDR3 in DNA: TGTGCCTGGAGTAACAGGGGGCTGGGGACCGGGGCCAACGTCCTGACTTTC. It is translated as CAWSNRGLGTGANVLTF. The complete variable domain, with remaining parts taken from reference TRBV30 and TRBJ2-6, reads SQTIHQWPATLVQPVGSPLSLECTVEGTSNPNLYWYRQAAGRGLQLLFYSVGIGQISSEVPQNLSASRPQDRQFILSSKKLLLSDSGFYLCAWSNRGLGTGANVLTFGAGSRLTVL.

The chain links TRBV7-6 to TRBJ2-7, with 10 bases lining up with TRBD2. With 5 bases clipped from V and 2 bases from J, the junction kept 6 bases outside the gene matches. This CDR3 is built from 15 residues. Germline CDR1 is SGHVS and CDR2 is FNYEAQ. The CDR3 DNA follows: TGTGCCAGCAGCCCGCGACTAGCGGGTACCTACGAGCAGTACTTC. Amino acids: CASSPRLAGTYEQYF.

The chain carries TRBV7-2 and TRBJ1-5, with TRBD1 identical over 7 bases. The V segment lost 5 bases and the J segment 2 bases; nucleotides outside the gene matches: 6. The V gene's germline CDR1 is SGHTA and CDR2 FQGNSA. The CDR3 has 15 residues. The CDR3 DNA follows: TGTGCCAGCAGCACCCCAGGACAGGGCAATCAGCCCCAGCATTTT. This encodes CASSTPGQGNQPQHF.

The chain is built from TRBV14 and TRBJ1-6, with D unresolved. The CDR3 loop spans 14 amino acids. Trimming shortened V by 4 bases and J by 7 bases, and 11 bases separated the two germline ends. Germline V CDR1 and CDR2: SGHDN, FVKESK. The CDR3 here is CASSRVRPNSPLHF. In nucleotides, the CDR3 is TGTGCCAGCAGCCGGGTGAGGCCAAATTCACCCCTCCACTTT.

The genes are TRBV7-6 and TRBJ2-3; TRBD1 aligns across 7 bases. The CDR3 is 15 amino acids. Looked up from germline, CDR1 is SGHVS and CDR2 is FNYEAQ. V lost 5 bases, J lost 5 bases, and 10 bases stayed unmatched. This chain's CDR3 is CASSQRQGIGDTQYF. CDR3 coding DNA: TGTGCCAGCAGCCAGCGACAGGGTATCGGAGATACGCAGTATTTT.

This chain uses TRBV15 with TRBJ1-5; no clear D. V was pared by 0 bases and J by 6 bases, with 6 bases between. The germline gives CDR1 LNHNV, CDR2 YYDKDF (reference sequence). The CDR3 has 13 amino acids. CDR3 residues: CATSRDPGQPQHF. For the CDR3, the DNA is TGTGCCACCAGCAGAGATCCCGGTCAGCCCCAGCATTTT.

The chain employs TRBV2 and TRBJ1-2; perhaps TRBD1 as D (6 bases). Trimming stripped 6 bases from V and 7 bases from J, with 12 bases between. This CDR3 is built from 12 residues. Looked up from germline, CDR1 is SNHLY and CDR2 is FYNNEI. This CDR3 is CASSAQGSGYTF. In nucleotides, the CDR3 is TGTGCCAGCAGCGCACAGGGCTCTGGCTACACCTTC.

The J gene is TRBJ1-4, the V gene TRBV18; D possibly corresponds to TRBD1 (6 bases). V lost 6 bases, J lost 2 bases, and 10 bases lay in between. This CDR3 region has 14 residues. The germline V gene has CDR1 KGHSH and CDR2 LQKENI. CDR3 residues: CASSHRETNEKLFF. In nucleotides, the CDR3 is TGTGCCAGCTCCCACAGGGAGACTAATGAAAAACTGTTTTTT. The whole variable domain, remainder taken from reference TRBV18 and TRBJ1-4, is NAGVMQNPRHLVRRRGQEARLRCSPMKGHSHVYWYRQLPEEGLKFMVYLQKENIIDESGMPKERFSAEFPKEGPSILRIQQVVRGDSAAYFCASSHRETNEKLFFGSGTQLSVL.

This clone has a handful of counts. The chain couples TRBV7-2 to TRBJ2-3, with D perhaps matching TRBD2 (5 bases). The V and J ends lost 0 bases and 4 bases respectively, with 11 bases between them. CDR1 is SGHTA and CDR2 is FQGNSA in the germline V gene. The CDR3 length is 15 residues. CDR3 nucleotide sequence: TGTGCCAGCAGCTTAGCCTACCGGACTGCAGATACGCAGTATTTT. Protein sequence: CASSLAYRTADTQYF.

The chain links TRBV5-1 to TRBJ2-1, with 8 bases fitting TRBD2. This CDR3 contains 15 residues. Germline CDR1 SGHRS, CDR2 YFSETQ. The V and J ends lost 0 bases and 7 bases, in that order; junction bases with no gene match: 6. For the CDR3, the DNA is TGCGCCAGCAGCTTGGCTTTAGCGGGAAATAATGAGCAGTTCTTC. Translation gives CASSLALAGNNEQFF. Drawing the rest from reference TRBV5-1 and TRBJ2-1, the complete variable domain is KAGVTQTPRYLIKTRGQQVTLSCSPISGHRSVSWYQQTPGQGLQFLFEYFSETQRNKGNFPGRFSGRQFSNSRSEMNVSTLELGDSALYLCASSLALAGNNEQFFGPGTRLTVL.

The J gene is TRBJ2-1, the V gene TRBV9; TRBD2 is a possible D gene (6 bases). The CDR3 extends over 15 amino acids. Germline values: CDR1 SGDLS, CDR2 YYNGEE. The V and J ends lost 4 bases and 9 bases respectively, with 20 bases between them. The CDR3 spells CASSLRDFHTGEQFF. The CDR3 DNA sequence: TGTGCCAGCAGCCTCCGGGACTTCCATACGGGTGAGCAGTTCTTC.

This clone was observed a few times. CDR3 DNA sequence: TGTGCCAGCTCACCAGTGGTTCTCTCGGGAGGGACTGAAGCTTTCTTT. It yields the protein CASSPVVLSGGTEAFF. V and J are TRBV18 and TRBJ1-1; D ambiguous. The CDR3 is made up of 16 amino acids. Trimming stripped 2 bases from V and 5 bases from J, with 18 bases between. The germline CDR1 and CDR2 sequences are KGHSH and LQKENI.

This clone has just a few counts. The chain employs TRBV7-3 and TRBJ2-3; D is undetermined. Germline CDR1 and CDR2: SGHTA and FQGTGA. V lost 3 bases to trimming and J lost 0 bases, with 7 bases between them. The CDR3 has 14 amino acids. CDR3 in amino acids: CASSLRPSTDTQYF. The CDR3, as DNA: TGTGCCAGCAGCTTGCGGCCAAGCACAGATACGCAGTATTTT.

In its sample, this clone was seen a few times. The J gene is TRBJ2-7, the V gene TRBV7-2; 7 nucleotides match TRBD1. The CDR3 length is 15 residues. Germline V gene sequence: CDR1 SGHTA, CDR2 FQGNSA. V trimming: 4 bases; J trimming: 0 bases; junction bases outside the gene matches: 6. CDR3 sequence (DNA): TGTGCCAGCAGCTCGAGGGGGCCAAGCTCCTACGAGCAGTACTTC. Protein: CASSSRGPSSYEQYF.

This clone was detected only a few times. The rearrangement uses TRBV2 and TRBJ2-2; the D is unclear. Germline CDR1 SNHLY, CDR2 FYNNEI. V dropped 6 bases and J dropped 5 bases, with 16 bases sitting between them. The CDR3 has 15 residues. CDR3 protein: CASSARPLRTGELFF. DNA for the CDR3: TGTGCCAGCAGCGCGCGGCCCCTGAGAACCGGGGAGCTGTTTTTT. Full variable domain (rest looked up from reference TRBV2 and TRBJ2-2): EPEVTQTPSHQVTQMGQEVILRCVPISNHLYFYWYRQILGQKVEFLVSFYNNEISEKSEIFDDQFSVERPDGSNFTLKIRSTKLEDSAMYFCASSARPLRTGELFFGEGSRLTVL.

This clone turned up a few times. This sequence joins TRBV7-2 and TRBJ1-1; no firm D call. CDR3 length equals 14 residues. V shed 1 base and J shed 0 bases, with 6 bases lying between them. Germline CDR1 reads SGHTA; CDR2 reads FQGNSA. For the CDR3, the DNA is TGTGCCAGCAGCTTAGGCAGGTTGAACACTGAAGCTTTCTTT. Its translation is CASSLGRLNTEAFF. Together with reference TRBV7-2 and TRBJ1-1, the CDR3 gives the full variable domain: GAGVSQSPSNKVTEKGKDVELRCDPISGHTALYWYRQSLGQGLEFLIYFQGNSAPDKSGLPSDRFSAERTGGSVSTLTIQRTQQEDSAVYLCASSLGRLNTEAFFGQGTRLTVV.

CDR3 bases: TGTGCCAGCAGCAATACTGGGACAGGGGGTAAGGAGACCCAGTACTTC. It encodes CASSNTGTGGKETQYF. This chain uses TRBV7-3 with TRBJ2-5; 11 nucleotides line up with TRBD1. With V trimmed by 5 bases and J by 5 bases, 10 bases remained unmatched. CDR1 and CDR2 (germline): SGHTA, FQGTGA. CDR3 size: 16 residues.

This chain links TRBV5-6 with TRBJ2-1; D is perhaps TRBD1 (5 bases). The CDR3 consists of 15 residues. Trimming left V 0 bases short and J 4 bases short, with 11 bases between. Germline CDR1 is SGHDT and CDR2 is YYEEEE. Here the CDR3 reads CASSLVPQGYNEQFF. The CDR3 nucleotides read TGTGCCAGCAGCTTGGTTCCTCAGGGTTACAATGAGCAGTTCTTC.

The V gene is TRBV20-1, the J gene TRBJ2-3; D gene unclear. V dropped 1 base and J dropped 8 bases, with 7 bases sitting between them. In germline, CDR1 is DFQATT, CDR2 SNEGSKA (reference sequence). The CDR3 covers 11 residues. For the CDR3, the DNA is TGCAGTGCTAGAGGTGGCGGTACGCAGTATTTT. Its translation is CSARGGGTQYF.

This chain links TRBV19 with TRBJ2-2; 9 nucleotides line up with TRBD2. The CDR3 length is 15 residues. Trimming cost V 7 bases and J 4 bases; bases outside gene matches: 7. Looked up from germline, CDR1 is LNHDA and CDR2 is SQIVND (reference sequence). CDR3 amino acids: CASIRREGSTGELFF. DNA for the CDR3: TGTGCCAGTATACGGCGGGAGGGCAGCACCGGGGAGCTGTTTTTT.

In this sample, this clone turned up a few times. V usage is TRBV5-1 and J usage is TRBJ2-5; D remains unclear. The germline CDR1 and CDR2 sequences are SGHRS and YFSETQ. The CDR3 totals 15 residues. V was clipped by 5 bases and J by 2 bases, with 16 bases between them. CDR3: CASRPSSGLQETQYF. CDR3 coding DNA: TGCGCCAGCAGACCTTCCTCAGGTTTACAAGAGACCCAGTACTTC.

Only a few counts were recorded for this clone. The gene calls are TRBV27 and TRBJ1-5; the D gene is possibly TRBD1 (5 bases). Trimming stripped 7 bases from V and 2 bases from J, with 6 bases between. The length of the CDR3 is 12 residues. Germline CDR1 and CDR2: MNHEY and SMNVEV (reference sequence). The CDR3 DNA reads TGTGCCAGCAAACAGGGCAATCAGCCCCAGCATTTT. Translation gives CASKQGNQPQHF.

V usage is TRBV7-9 and J usage is TRBJ2-1, with D possibly being TRBD2 (5 bases). The length of the CDR3 is 15 residues. Germline values: CDR1 SEHNR, CDR2 FQNEAQ (reference sequence). The ends were cut back, 5 bases at V and 1 base at J, with 12 bases in the middle. CDR3 loop: CASSPPGWSYNEQFF. The CDR3 DNA is TGTGCCAGCAGCCCGCCGGGGTGGTCCTACAATGAGCAGTTCTTC.